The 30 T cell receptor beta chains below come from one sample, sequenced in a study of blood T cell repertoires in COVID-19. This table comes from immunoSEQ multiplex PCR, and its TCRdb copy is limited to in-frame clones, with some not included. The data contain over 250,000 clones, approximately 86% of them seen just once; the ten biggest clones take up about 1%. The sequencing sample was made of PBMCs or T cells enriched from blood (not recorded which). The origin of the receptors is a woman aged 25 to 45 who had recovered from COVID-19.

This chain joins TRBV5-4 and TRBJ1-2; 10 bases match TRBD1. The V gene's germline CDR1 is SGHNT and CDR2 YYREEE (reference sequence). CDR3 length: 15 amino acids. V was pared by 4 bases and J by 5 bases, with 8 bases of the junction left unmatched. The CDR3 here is CASSVGTGESYGYTF. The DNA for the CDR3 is TGTGCCAGCAGCGTGGGGACAGGGGAATCATATGGCTACACCTTC.

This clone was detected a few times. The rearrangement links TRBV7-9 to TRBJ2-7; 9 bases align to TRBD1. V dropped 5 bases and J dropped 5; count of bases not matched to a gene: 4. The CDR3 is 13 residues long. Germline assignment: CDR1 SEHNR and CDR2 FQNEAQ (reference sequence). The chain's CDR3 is CASSTGQGNEQYF. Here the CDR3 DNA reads TGTGCCAGCAGCACGGGACAGGGTAACGAGCAGTACTTC.

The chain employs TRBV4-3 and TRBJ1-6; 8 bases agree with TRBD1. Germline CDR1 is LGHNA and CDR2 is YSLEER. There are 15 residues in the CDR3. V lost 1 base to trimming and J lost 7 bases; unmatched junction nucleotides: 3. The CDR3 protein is CASSQGTGTNSPLHF. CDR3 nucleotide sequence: TGCGCCAGCAGCCAAGGGACAGGGACAAATTCACCCCTCCACTTT.

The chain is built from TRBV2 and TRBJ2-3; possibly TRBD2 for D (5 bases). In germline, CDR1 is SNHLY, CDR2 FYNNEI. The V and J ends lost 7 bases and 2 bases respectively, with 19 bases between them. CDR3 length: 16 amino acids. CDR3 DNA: TGTGCCAGCACCCGCCGGCCGGCGGGCTTCACAGATACGCAGTATTTT. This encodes CASTRRPAGFTDTQYF.

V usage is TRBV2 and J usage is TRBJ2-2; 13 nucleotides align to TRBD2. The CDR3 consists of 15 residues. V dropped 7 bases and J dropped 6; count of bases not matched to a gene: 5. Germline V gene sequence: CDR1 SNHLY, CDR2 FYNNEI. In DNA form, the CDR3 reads TGTGCCAGCACCGTGGGACTAGCGGGATCCGGGGAGCTGTTTTTT. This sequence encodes CASTVGLAGSGELFF.

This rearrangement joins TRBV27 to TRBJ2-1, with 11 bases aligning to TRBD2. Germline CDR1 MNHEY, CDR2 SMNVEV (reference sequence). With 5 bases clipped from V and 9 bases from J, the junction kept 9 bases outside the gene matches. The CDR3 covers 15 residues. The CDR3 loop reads CASSLLPSGRTEQFF. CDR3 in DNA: TGTGCCAGCAGTCTCCTCCCTAGCGGGAGGACTGAGCAGTTCTTC.

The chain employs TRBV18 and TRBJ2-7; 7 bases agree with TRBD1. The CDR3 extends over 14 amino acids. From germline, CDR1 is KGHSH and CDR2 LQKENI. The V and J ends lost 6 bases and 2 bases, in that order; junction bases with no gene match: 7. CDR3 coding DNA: TGTGCCAGCTCCCTTCAGGGGGTGACCTACGAGCAGTACTTC. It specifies CASSLQGVTYEQYF.

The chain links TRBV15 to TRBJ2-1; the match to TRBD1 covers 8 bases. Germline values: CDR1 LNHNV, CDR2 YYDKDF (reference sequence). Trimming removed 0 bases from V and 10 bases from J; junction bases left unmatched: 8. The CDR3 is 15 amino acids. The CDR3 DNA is TGTGCCACCAGCAGAGATCAGGGGGCGCGAAACGAGCAGTTCTTC. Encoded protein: CATSRDQGARNEQFF.

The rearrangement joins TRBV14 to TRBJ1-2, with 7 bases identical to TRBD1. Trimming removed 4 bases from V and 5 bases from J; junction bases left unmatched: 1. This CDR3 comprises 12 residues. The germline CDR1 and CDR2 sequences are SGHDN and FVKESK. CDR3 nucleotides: TGTGCCAGCAGCCTGGGACAGTATGGCTACACCTTC. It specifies CASSLGQYGYTF.

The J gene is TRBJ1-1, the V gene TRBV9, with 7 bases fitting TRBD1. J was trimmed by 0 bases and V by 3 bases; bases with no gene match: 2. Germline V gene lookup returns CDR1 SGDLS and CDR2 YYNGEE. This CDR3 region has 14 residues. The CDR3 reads CASSGQGLNTEAFF. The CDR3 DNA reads TGTGCCAGCAGCGGACAGGGATTGAACACTGAAGCTTTCTTT.

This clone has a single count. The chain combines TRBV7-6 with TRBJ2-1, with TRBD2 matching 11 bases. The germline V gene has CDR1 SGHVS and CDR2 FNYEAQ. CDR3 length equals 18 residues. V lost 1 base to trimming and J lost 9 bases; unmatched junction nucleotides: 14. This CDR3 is CASSLVNTSGSRISEQFF. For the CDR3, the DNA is TGTGCCAGCAGCTTAGTTAATACTAGCGGGAGCAGAATCAGTGAGCAGTTCTTC.

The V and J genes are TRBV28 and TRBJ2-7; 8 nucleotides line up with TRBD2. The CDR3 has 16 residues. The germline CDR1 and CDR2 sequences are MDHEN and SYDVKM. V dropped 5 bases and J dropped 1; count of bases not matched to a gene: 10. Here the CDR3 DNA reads TGTGCCAGCAGTACGGGGGGGCTCAGCCTTTCCTACGAGCAGTACTTC. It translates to CASSTGGLSLSYEQYF.

This chain's CDR3 is CASSAGQGSRGYTF. The CDR3 DNA is TGTGCCAGCAGCGCGGGACAGGGCTCCCGTGGCTACACCTTC. The gene calls are TRBV9 and TRBJ1-2; 9 positions match TRBD1. The CDR3 is 14 residues long. Germline values: CDR1 SGDLS, CDR2 YYNGEE. J gave up 7 bases and V 3 bases, and 7 bases lay outside the gene matches.

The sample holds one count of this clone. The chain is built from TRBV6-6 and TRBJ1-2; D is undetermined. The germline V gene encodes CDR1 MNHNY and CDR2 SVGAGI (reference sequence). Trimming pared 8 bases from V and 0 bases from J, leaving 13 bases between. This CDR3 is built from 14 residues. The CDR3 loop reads CASRGLLANYGYTF. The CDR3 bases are TGTGCCAGCCGCGGGCTGTTAGCTAACTATGGCTACACCTTC.

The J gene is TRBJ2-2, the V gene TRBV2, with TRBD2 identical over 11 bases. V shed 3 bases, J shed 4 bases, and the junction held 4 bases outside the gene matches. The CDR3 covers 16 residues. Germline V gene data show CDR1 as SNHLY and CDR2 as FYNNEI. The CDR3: CASSDLGLAGTGELFF. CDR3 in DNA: TGTGCCAGCAGTGATCTTGGACTAGCGGGCACCGGGGAGCTGTTTTTT.

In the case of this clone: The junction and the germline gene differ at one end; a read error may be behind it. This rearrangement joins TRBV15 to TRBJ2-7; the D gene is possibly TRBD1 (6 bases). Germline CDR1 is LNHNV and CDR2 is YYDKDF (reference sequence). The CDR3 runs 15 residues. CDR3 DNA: TGTGCCACCAGAAGAGCCTATGACAGGAGCTACGAGCAGTACTTC. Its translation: CATRRAYDRSYEQYF.

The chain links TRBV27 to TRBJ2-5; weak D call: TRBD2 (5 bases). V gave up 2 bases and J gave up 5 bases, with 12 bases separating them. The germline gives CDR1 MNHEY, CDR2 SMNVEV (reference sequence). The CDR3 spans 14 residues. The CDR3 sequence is CASSLVGSGETQYF. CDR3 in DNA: TGTGCCAGCAGTTTAGTAGGGAGTGGGGAGACCCAGTACTTC.

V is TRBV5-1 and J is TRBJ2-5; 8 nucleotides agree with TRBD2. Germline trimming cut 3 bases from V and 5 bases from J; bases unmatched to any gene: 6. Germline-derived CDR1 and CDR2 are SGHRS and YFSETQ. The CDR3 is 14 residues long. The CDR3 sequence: CASSYGLARETQYF. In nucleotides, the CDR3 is TGCGCCAGCAGCTACGGACTAGCTAGGGAGACCCAGTACTTC.

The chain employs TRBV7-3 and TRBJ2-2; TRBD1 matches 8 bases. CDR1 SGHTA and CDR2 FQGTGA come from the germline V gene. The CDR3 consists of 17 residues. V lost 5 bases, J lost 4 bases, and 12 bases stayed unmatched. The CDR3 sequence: CASSLNRGSLFTGELFF. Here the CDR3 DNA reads TGTGCCAGCAGCCTTAACAGGGGGAGTTTATTCACCGGGGAGCTGTTTTTT.

This chain's CDR3 is CAWEGLETQYF. CDR3 DNA sequence: TGTGCCTGGGAGGGGTTGGAGACCCAGTACTTC. The genes are TRBV30 and TRBJ2-5, with D perhaps matching TRBD1 or TRBD2 (5 bases each). Germline loops: CDR1 GTSNPN, CDR2 SVGIG (reference sequence). The CDR3 is 11 amino acids. Deletions cut 5 bases from V and 5 bases from J, with 9 bases between. Filled out from reference TRBV30 and TRBJ2-5, the complete variable domain reads SQTIHQWPATLVQPVGSPLSLECTVEGTSNPNLYWYRQAAGRGLQLLFYSVGIGQISSEVPQNLSASRPQDRQFILSSKKLLLSDSGFYLCAWEGLETQYFGPGTRLLVL.

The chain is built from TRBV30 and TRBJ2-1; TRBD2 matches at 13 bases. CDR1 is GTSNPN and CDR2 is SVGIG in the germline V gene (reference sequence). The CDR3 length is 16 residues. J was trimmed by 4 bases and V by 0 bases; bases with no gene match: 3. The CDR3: CAWSVLAGGRYNEQFF. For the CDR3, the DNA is TGTGCCTGGAGTGTACTAGCGGGGGGGAGATACAATGAGCAGTTCTTC. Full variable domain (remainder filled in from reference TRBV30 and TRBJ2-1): SQTIHQWPATLVQPVGSPLSLECTVEGTSNPNLYWYRQAAGRGLQLLFYSVGIGQISSEVPQNLSASRPQDRQFILSSKKLLLSDSGFYLCAWSVLAGGRYNEQFFGPGTRLTVL.

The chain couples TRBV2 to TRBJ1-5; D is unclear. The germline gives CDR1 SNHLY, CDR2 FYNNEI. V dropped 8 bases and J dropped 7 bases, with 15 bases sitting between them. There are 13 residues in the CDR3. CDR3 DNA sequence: TGTGCCAGCCGACCCGGGAGTGGGCAGCCCCAGCATTTT. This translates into CASRPGSGQPQHF.

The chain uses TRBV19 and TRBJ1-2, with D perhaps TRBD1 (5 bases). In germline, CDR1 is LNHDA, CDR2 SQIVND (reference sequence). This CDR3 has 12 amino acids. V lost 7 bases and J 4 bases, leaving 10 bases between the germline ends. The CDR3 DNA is TGTGCCAGTACAGGGATCCGCTATGGCTACACCTTC. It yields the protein CASTGIRYGYTF.

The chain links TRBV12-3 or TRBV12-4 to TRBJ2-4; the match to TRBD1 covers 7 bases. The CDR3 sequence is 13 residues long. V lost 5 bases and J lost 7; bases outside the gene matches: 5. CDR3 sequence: CASSGRQGNIQYF. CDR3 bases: TGTGCCAGCAGTGGCCGACAGGGCAACATTCAGTACTTC.

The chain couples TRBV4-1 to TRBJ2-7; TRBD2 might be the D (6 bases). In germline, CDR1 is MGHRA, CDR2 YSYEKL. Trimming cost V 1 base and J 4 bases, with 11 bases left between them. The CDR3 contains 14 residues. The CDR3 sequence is CASSQGGVAYEQYF. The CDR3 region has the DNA TGCGCCAGCAGCCAAGGGGGGGTAGCGTACGAGCAGTACTTC.

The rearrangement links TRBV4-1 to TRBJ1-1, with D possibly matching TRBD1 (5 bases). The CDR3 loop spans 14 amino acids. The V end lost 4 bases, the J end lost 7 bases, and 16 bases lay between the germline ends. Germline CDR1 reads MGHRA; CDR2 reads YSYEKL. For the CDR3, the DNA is TGCGCCAGCAGCCCCTCAGGGAGGGCTTATGAAGCTTTCTTT. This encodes CASSPSGRAYEAFF.

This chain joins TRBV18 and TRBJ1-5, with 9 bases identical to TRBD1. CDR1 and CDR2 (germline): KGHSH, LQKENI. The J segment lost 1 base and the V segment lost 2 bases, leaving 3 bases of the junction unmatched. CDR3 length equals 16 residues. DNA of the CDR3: TGTGCCAGCTCACCATTTGGACAGGGGAGCAATCAGCCCCAGCATTTT. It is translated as CASSPFGQGSNQPQHF.

CDR3 region: CASSLGTGGIVSQPQHF. The CDR3 DNA reads as TGTGCCAGCAGCCTAGGGACAGGGGGAATAGTGAGTCAGCCCCAGCATTTT. The chain has TRBV4-2 and TRBJ1-5; the match to TRBD1 covers 11 bases. J gave up 6 bases and V 4 bases, and 11 bases lay outside the gene matches. The CDR3 sequence is 17 residues long. From germline, CDR1 is LGHNA and CDR2 YNFKEQ.

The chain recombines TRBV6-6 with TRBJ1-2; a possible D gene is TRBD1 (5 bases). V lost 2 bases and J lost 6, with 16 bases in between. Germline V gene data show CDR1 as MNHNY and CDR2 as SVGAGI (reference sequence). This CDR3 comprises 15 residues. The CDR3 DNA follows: TGTGCCAGCAGTTACGACAGTCCCCTCGGTGATGGCTACACCTTC. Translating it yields CASSYDSPLGDGYTF.

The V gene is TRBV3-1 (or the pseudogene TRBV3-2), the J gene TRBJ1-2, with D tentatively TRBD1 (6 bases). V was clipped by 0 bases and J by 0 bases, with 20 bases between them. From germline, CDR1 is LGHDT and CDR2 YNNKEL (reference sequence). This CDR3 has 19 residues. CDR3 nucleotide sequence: TGTGCCAGCAGCCAAGATTATCGGGGCAGGGGACCACCTAACTATGGCTACACCTTC. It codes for CASSQDYRGRGPPNYGYTF.